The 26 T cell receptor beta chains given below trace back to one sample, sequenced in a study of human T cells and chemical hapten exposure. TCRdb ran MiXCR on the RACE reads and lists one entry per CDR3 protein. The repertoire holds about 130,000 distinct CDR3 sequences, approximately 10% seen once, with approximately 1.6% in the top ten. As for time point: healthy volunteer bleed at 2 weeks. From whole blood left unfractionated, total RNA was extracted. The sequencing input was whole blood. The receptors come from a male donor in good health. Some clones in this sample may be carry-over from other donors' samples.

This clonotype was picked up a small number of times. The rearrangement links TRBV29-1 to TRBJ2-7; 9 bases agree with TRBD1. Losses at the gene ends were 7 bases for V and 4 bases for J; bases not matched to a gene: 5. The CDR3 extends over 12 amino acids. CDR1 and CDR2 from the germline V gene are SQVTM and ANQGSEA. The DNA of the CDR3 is TGCAGCGCCGGGACAGGGATTTACGAGCAGTACTTC. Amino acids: CSAGTGIYEQYF.

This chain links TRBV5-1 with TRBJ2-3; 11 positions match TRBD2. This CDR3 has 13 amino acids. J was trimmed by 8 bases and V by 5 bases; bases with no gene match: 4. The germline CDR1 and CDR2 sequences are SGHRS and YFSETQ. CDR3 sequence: CASSSGGAPTQYF. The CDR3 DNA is TGCGCCAGCAGTAGCGGGGGGGCACCTACGCAGTATTTT.

The CDR3 loop is CASSLVASRVSGANVLTF. The CDR3, as DNA: TGTGCCAGCAGTTTAGTAGCCTCTCGGGTCTCTGGGGCCAACGTCCTGACTTTC. This sequence joins TRBV12-3 or TRBV12-4 and TRBJ2-6, with D uncertain. The V and J ends lost 1 base and 0 bases respectively, with 13 bases between them. The CDR3 covers 18 residues.

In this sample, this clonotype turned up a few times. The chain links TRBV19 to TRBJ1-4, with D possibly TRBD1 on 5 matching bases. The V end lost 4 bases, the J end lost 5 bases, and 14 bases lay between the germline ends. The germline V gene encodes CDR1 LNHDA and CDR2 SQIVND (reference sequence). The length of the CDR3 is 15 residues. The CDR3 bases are TGTGCCAGTAGTAGGACCGGGACGGCAAATGAAAAACTGTTTTTT. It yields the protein CASSRTGTANEKLFF.

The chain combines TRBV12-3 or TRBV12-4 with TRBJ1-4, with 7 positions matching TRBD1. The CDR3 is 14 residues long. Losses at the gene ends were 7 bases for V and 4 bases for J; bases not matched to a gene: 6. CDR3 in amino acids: CASTPTGFNEKLFF. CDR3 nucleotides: TGTGCCAGCACTCCGACAGGGTTTAATGAAAAACTGTTTTTT.

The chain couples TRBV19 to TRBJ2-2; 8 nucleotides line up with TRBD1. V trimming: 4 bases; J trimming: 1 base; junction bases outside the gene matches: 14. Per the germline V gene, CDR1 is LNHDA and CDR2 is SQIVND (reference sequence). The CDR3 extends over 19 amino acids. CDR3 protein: CASSTTPSTGDVNTGELFF. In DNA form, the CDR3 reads TGTGCCAGTAGTACGACACCCTCGACAGGGGACGTGAACACCGGGGAGCTGTTTTTT.

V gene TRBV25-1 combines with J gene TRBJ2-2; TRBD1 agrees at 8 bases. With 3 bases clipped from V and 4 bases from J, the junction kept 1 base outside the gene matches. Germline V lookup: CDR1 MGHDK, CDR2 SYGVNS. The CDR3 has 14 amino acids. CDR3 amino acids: CASSETGATGELFF. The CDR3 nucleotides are TGTGCCAGCAGTGAGACAGGGGCCACCGGGGAGCTGTTTTTT.

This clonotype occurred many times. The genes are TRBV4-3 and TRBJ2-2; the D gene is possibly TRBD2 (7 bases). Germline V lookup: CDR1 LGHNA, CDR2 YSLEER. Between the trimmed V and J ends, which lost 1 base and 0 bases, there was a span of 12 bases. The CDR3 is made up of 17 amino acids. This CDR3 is CASSQAAGATNTGELFF. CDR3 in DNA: TGCGCCAGCAGCCAAGCGGCGGGGGCGACGAACACCGGGGAGCTGTTTTTT.

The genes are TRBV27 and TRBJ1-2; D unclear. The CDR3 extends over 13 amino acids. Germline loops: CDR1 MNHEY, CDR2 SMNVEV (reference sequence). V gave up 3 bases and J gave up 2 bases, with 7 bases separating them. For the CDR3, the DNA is TGTGCCAGCAGTTTGAGTGTAAACTATGGCTACACCTTC. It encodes CASSLSVNYGYTF.

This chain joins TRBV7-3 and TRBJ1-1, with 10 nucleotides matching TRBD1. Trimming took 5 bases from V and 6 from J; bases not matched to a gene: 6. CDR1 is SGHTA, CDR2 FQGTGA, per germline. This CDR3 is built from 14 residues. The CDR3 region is CASSTTGGASEAFF. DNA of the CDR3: TGTGCCAGCAGCACGACAGGGGGCGCCTCTGAAGCTTTCTTT.

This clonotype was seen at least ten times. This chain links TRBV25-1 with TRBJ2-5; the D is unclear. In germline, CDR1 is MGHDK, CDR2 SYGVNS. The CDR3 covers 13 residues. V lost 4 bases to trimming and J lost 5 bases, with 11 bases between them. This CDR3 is CASSGAVGETQYF. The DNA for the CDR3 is TGTGCCAGCAGTGGTGCGGTCGGGGAGACCCAGTACTTC.

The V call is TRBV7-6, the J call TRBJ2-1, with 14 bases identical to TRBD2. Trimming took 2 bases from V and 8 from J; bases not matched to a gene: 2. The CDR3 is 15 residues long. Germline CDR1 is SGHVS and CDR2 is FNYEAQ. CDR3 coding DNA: TGTGCCAGCAGCTTAATGGGACTAGCGGGAGATGAGCAGTTCTTC. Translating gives CASSLMGLAGDEQFF. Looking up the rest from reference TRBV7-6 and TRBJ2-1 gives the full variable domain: GAGVSQSPRYKVTKRGQDVALRCDPISGHVSLYWYRQALGQGPEFLTYFNYEAQQDKSGLPNDRFSAERPEGSISTLTIQRTEQRDSAMYRCASSLMGLAGDEQFFGPGTRLTVL.

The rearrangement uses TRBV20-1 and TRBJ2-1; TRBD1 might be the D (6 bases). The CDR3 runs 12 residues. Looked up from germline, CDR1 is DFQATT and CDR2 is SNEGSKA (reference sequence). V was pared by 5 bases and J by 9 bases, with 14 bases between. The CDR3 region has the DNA TGCAGTGCTCAGTCCAGGGGCTCTGAGCAGTTCTTC. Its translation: CSAQSRGSEQFF.

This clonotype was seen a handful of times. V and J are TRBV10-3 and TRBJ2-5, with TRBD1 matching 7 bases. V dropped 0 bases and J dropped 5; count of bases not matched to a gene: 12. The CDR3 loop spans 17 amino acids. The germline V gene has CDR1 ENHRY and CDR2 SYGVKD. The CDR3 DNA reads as TGTGCCATCAGTGAGTCTCGGGACAGAGTGGGTCGTGAGACCCAGTACTTC. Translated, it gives CAISESRDRVGRETQYF.

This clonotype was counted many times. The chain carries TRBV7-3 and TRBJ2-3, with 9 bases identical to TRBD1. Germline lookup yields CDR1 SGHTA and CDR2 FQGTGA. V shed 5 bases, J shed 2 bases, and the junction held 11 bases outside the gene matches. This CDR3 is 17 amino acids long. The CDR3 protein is CASSGDRGSTSTDTQYF. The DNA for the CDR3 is TGTGCCAGCAGCGGAGACAGGGGGAGCACGTCCACAGATACGCAGTATTTT.

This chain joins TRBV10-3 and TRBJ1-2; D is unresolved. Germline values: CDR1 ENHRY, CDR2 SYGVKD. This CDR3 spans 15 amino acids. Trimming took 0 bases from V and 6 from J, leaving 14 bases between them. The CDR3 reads CAISESPGRKDGYTF. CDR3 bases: TGTGCCATCAGTGAGTCACCAGGAAGAAAGGATGGCTACACCTTC.

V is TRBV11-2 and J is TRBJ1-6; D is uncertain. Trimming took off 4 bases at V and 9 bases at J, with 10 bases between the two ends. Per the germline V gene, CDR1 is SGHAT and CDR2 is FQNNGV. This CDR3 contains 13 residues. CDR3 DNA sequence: TGTGCCAGCAGCTCAATCGCGGGTTCACCCCTCCACTTT. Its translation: CASSSIAGSPLHF.

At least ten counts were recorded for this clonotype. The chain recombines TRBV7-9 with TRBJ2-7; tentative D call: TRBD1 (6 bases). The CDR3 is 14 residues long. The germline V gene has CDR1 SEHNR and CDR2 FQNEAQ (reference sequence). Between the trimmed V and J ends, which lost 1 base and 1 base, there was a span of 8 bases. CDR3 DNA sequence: TGTGCCAGCAGCTTAGAACAGGGTTCCTACGAGCAGTACTTC. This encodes CASSLEQGSYEQYF.

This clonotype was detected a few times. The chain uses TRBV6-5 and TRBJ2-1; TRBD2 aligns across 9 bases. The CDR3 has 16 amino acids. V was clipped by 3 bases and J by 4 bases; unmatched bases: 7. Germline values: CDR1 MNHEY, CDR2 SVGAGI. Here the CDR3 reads CASSYLAGALYNEQFF. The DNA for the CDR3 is TGTGCCAGCAGTTATTTAGCGGGAGCACTGTACAATGAGCAGTTCTTC.

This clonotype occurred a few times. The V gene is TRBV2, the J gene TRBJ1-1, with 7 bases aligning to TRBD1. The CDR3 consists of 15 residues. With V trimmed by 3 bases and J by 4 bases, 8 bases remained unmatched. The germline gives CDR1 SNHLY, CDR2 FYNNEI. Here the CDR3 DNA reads TGTGCCAGCAGTGAGGTTTTTGAGGGGGCCACTGAAGCTTTCTTT. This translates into CASSEVFEGATEAFF.

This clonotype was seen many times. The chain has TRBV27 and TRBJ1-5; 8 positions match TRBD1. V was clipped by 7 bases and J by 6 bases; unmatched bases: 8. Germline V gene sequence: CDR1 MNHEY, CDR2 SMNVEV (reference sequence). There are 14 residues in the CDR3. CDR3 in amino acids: CASNRGQGGQPQHF. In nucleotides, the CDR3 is TGTGCCAGCAACCGCGGACAGGGAGGTCAGCCCCAGCATTTT.

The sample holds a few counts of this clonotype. The CDR3 sequence: CSVESLLDGQNYEQYF. DNA for the CDR3: TGCAGCGTTGAATCGTTGCTAGATGGGCAGAACTACGAGCAGTACTTC. The chain uses TRBV29-1 and TRBJ2-7; D is unresolved. V lost 2 bases and J lost 3, with 20 bases in between. The germline V gene encodes CDR1 SQVTM and CDR2 ANQGSEA. This CDR3 is built from 16 residues.

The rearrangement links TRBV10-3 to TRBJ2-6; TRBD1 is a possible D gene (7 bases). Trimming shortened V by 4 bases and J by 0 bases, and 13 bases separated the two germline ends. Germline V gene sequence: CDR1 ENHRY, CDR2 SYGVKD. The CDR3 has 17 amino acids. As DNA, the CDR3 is TGTGCCATCAGTGGCGGGGACAGAAGCTCTGGGGCCAACGTCCTGACTTTC. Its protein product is CAISGGDRSSGANVLTF.

In DNA, the CDR3 is TGTGCCAGCAGCTTAGTTAGCGGGGGGGTATCCCCTTACAATGAGCAGTTCTTC. This translates into CASSLVSGGVSPYNEQFF. The chain recombines TRBV7-2 with TRBJ2-1; TRBD2 aligns across 11 bases. V lost 1 base and J lost 4; bases outside the gene matches: 9. This CDR3 is 18 amino acids long. Germline V gives CDR1 SGHTA, CDR2 FQGNSA.

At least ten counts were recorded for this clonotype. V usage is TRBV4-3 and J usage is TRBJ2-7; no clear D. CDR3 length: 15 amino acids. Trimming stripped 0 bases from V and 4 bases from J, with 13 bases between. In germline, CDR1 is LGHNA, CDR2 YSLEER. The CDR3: CASSQDASAIYEQYF. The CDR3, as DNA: TGCGCCAGCAGCCAAGATGCGTCGGCAATTTACGAGCAGTACTTC.

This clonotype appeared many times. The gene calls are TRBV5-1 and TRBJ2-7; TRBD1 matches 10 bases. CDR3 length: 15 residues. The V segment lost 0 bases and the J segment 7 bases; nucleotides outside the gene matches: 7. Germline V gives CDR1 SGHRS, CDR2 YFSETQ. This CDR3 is CASSLGGQGVEEQYF. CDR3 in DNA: TGCGCCAGCAGCTTGGGTGGACAGGGGGTTGAAGAGCAGTACTTC.